This T cell receptor beta chain comes out of a study of technical replicates of blood from a handful of donors. The protocol was immunoSEQ multiplex PCR, while the TCRdb copy is restricted to in-frame clones and leaves out a portion. This table holds 15,000 or so clones, approximately 87% found once. The CDR3 sequence is 13 residues long. Trimming cost V 11 bases and J 4 bases, with 17 bases left between them. Looked up from germline, CDR1 is LNHDA and CDR2 is SQIVND (reference sequence). The source material was PBMCs. V usage is TRBV19 and J usage is TRBJ2-5; D is perhaps TRBD1 (6 bases). This receptor was identified in a human donor in good health. CDR3 residues: CAGARGAGETQYF. The CDR3, as DNA: TGTGCCGGAGCCAGGGGAGCCGGAGAGACCCAGTACTTC.